This entry describes one T cell receptor (beta chain). Its antigen is not yet known. One base away there is no much larger clone; base qualities are not given. Per the publication, the treatment or condition label means: allogeneic hematopoietic cell transplantation with graft depleted of TCRalphabeta T cells and CD19 B cells. The children who served as transplant recipients had been given grafts of TCRalphabeta/CD19-depleted allogeneic hematopoietic cells. This entry belongs to a study of T-cell reconstitution after alpha-beta-depleted transplantation in children (dated by TCRdb to 2015 to 2016). The study in broad terms: Using TCR repertoire profiling, the study followed T-cell immune reconstitution in a quantitative way in children after TCRalphabeta/CD19-depleted allogeneic hematopoietic cell transplantation.

What the work shows at the level of the full study, not this receptor alone: The high TCRbeta diversity at day 60 in some patients was ascribed to recipient T cells and intrathymic progenitors that had survived conditioning. The apparently early recovery of alphabetaT-cell counts about two months after transplant reportedly depended on only several hundred rapidly expanded clones that came from non-depleted graft cells. Hyperexpanded clone frequencies declined over subsequent months; after one year, T-cell counts and TCRbeta diversity were mostly attributed to newly produced T cells.

The library was produced with PCR. Sequencing was performed on an Illumina HiSeq 2500. TCR libraries were prepared with molecular barcoding, using unique molecular identifiers to normalize TCRbeta repertoire quantification. TCRdb itself trimmed the public reads at Q25 with fastp, ran MiXCR and retained productive beta chains. Identical CDR3 protein sequences are pooled into one entry, listed with their most common genes and DNA. This sample is represented by 580,000 or so distinct CDR3 sequences; 20% to 25% of them were singletons. Roughly an eighth of the sample rests with the top ten. As encoded in the germline V gene (reference sequence), CDR1 is LNHNV while CDR2 is YYDKDF. The germline ends are 19 bases apart after V is trimmed by 5 bases and J by 4 bases. The CDR3, from cysteine to phenylalanine, totals 16 residues. Only the CDR3 part of the read is kept: 48 bases, read in frame from the first base.

The starting material was PBMCs, mostly from graft donor cells, obtained 360 days after TCRalphabeta/CD19-depleted stem cell transplant. The sequence derives from a boy under two years old who had a stem cell transplant for acute myeloid leukemia, so the T cells may come from the graft donor. The chain was built from TRBV15 and TRBJ2-3; tentative D gene TRBD2, with 7 bases matching. The CDR3 region reads CATSPKRGGASDTQYF. At the DNA level, the sequence is TGTGCCACCAGCCCAAAGAGGGGGGGGGCATCAGATACGCAGTATTTT.